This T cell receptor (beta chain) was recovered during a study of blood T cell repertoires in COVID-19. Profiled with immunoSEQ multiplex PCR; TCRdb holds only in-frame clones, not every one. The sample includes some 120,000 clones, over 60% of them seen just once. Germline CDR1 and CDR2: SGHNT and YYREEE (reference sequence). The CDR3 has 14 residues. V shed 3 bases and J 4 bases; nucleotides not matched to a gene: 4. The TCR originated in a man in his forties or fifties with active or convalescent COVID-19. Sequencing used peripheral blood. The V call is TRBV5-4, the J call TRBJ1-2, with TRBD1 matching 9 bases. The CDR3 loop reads CASSYDRGGYGYTF. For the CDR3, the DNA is TGTGCCAGCAGCTACGACAGGGGGGGCTATGGCTACACCTTC.